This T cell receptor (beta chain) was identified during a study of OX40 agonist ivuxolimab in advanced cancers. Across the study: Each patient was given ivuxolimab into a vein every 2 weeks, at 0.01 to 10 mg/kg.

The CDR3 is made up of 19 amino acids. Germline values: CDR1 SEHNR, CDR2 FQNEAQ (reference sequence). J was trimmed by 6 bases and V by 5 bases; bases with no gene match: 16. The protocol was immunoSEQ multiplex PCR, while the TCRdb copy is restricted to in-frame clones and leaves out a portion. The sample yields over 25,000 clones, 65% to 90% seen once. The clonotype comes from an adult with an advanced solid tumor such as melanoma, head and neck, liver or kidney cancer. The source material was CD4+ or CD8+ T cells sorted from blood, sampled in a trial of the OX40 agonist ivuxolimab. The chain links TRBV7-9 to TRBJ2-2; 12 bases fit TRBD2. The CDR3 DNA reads TGTGCCAGCAGCATCCAGTCGGGACTAGCGGGCCCGAGGTCCGGGGAGCTGTTTTTT. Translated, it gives CASSIQSGLAGPRSGELFF.